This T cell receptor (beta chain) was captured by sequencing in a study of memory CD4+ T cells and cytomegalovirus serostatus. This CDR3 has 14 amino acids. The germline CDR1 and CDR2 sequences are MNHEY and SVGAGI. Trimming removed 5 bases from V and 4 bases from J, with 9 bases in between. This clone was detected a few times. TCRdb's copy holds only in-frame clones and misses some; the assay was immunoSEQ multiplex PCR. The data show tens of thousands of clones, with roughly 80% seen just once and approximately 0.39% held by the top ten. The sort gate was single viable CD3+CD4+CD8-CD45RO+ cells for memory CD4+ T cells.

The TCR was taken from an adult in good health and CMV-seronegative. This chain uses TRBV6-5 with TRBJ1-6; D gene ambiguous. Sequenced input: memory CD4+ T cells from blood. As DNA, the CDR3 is TGTGCCAGCAGTGCGGACCGGTATAATTCACCCCTCCACTTT. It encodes CASSADRYNSPLHF.